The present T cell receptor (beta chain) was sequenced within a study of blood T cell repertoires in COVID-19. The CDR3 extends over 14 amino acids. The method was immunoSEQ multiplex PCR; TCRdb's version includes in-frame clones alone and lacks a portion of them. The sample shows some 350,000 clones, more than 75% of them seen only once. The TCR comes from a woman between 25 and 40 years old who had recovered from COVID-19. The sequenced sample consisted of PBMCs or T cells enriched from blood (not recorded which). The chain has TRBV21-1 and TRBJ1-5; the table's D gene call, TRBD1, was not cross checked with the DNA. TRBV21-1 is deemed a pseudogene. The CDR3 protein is CALPGQGGEQPQHF. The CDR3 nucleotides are TGTGCTCTTCCGGGACAGGGAGGAGAGCAGCCCCAGCATTTT.